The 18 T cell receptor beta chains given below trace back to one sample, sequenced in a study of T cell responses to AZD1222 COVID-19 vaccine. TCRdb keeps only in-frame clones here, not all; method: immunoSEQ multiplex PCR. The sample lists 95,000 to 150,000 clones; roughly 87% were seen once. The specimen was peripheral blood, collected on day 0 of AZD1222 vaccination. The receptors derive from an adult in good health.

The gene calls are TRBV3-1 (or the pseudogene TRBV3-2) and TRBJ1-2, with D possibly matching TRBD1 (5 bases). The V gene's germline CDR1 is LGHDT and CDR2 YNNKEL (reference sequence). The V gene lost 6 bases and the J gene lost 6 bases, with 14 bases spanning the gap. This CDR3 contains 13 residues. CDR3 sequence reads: CASRPRGQDGYTF. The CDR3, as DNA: TGTGCCAGCAGACCTAGAGGACAAGATGGCTACACCTTC.

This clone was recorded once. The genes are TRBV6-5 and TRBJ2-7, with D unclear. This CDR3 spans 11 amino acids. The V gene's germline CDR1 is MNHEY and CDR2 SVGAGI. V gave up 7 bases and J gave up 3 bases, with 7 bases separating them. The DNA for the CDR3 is TGTGCCAGCAAGGCGAACTACGAGCAGTACTTC. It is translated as CASKANYEQYF.

This CDR3 reads CASSIIRGPTNTEAFF. CDR3 DNA sequence: TGTGCCAGTAGTATTATCCGGGGGCCGACGAACACTGAAGCTTTCTTT. V gene TRBV19 combines with J gene TRBJ1-1; D might be TRBD1 (6 bases). V lost 3 bases and J lost 1, with 15 bases in between. This CDR3 spans 16 amino acids. Per germline, CDR1 LNHDA and CDR2 SQIVND (reference sequence).

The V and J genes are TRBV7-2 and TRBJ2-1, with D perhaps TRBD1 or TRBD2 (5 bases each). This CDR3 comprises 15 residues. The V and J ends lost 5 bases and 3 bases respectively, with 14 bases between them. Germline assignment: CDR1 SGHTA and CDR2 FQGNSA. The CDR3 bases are TGTGCCAGCAGCCTTTCCGGGGCTTTCTACAATGAGCAGTTCTTC. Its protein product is CASSLSGAFYNEQFF.

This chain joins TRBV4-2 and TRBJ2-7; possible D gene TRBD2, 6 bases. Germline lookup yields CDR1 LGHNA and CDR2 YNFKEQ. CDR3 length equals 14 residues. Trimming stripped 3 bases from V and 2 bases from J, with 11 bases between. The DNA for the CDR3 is TGTGCCAGCAGCCACCTGGGAGGAACCTACGAGCAGTACTTC. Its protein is CASSHLGGTYEQYF.

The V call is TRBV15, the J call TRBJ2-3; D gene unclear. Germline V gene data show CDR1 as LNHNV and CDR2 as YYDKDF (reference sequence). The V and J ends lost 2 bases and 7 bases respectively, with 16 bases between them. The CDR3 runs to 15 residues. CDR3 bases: TGTGCCACCAGCAGATGGTCCCAGAATGGGAATACGCAGTATTTT. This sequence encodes CATSRWSQNGNTQYF.

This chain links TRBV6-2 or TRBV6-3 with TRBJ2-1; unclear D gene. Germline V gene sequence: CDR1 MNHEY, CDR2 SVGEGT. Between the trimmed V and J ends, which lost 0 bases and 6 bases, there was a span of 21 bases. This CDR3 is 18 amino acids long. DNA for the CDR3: TGTGCCAGCAGTTACTCGAATCCCGGACGCTCGAATGCCAATGAGCAGTTCTTC. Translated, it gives CASSYSNPGRSNANEQFF.

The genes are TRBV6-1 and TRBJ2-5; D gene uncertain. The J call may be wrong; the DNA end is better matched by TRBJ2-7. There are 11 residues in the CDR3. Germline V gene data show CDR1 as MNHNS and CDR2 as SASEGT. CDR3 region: CASSEPYEQYF. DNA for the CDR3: TGTGCCAGCAGTGAACCCTACGAGCAGTACTTC.

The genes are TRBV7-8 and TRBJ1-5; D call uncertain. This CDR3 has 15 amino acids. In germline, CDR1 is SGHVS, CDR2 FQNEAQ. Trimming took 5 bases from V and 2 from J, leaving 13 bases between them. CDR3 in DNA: TGTGCCAGCAGCCTCATTTCGGACGGCAATCAGCCCCAGCATTTT. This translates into CASSLISDGNQPQHF.

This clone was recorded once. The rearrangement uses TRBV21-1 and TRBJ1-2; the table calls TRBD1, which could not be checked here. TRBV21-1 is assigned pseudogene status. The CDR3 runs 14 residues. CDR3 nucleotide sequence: TGTGCCAGCAGCCTAGAGAGACAGAACTATGGCTACACCTTC. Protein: CASSLERQNYGYTF.

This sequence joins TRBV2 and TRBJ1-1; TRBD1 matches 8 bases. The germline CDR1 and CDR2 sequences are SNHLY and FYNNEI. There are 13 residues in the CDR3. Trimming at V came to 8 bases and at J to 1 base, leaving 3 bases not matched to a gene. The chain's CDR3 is CASEGTGNTEAFF. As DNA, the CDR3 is TGTGCCAGCGAAGGGACAGGGAACACTGAAGCTTTCTTT.

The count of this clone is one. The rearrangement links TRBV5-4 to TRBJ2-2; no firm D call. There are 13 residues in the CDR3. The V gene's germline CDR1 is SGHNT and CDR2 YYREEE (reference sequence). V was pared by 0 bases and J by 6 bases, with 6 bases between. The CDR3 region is CASSLVTAGELFF. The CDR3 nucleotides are TGTGCCAGCAGCTTGGTCACAGCCGGGGAGCTGTTTTTT.

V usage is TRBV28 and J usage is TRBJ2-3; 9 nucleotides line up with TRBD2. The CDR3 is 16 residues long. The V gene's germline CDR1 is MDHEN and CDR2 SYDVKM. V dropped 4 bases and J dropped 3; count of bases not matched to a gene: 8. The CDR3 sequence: CASSSPPSGRTDTQYF. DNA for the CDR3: TGTGCCAGCAGTTCCCCTCCCAGCGGGAGGACAGATACGCAGTATTTT.

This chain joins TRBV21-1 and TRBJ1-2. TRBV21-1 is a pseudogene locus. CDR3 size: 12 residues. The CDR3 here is CASKRRFVARAF. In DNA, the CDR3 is TGTGCCAGCAAAAGGCGGTTCGTAGCTAGAGCCTTC.

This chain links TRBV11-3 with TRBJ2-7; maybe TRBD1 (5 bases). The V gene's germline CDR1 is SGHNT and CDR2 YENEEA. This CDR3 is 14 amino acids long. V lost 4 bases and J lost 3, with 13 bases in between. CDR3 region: CASSSFRQFYEQYF. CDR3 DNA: TGTGCCAGCAGCTCATTCCGACAGTTCTACGAGCAGTACTTC. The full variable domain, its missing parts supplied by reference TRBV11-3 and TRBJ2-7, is EAGVVQSPRYKIIEKKQPVAFWCNPISGHNTLYWYLQNLGQGPELLIRYENEEAVDDSQLPKDRFSAERLKGVDSTLKIQPAELGDSAVYLCASSSFRQFYEQYFGPGTRLTVT.

The DNA of the CDR3 is TGTGCCAGCAGTTACCCCGGGAGATCCGAGCAGTACTTC. This translates into CASSYPGRSEQYF. The chain has TRBV6-5 and TRBJ2-7, with a weak D call TRBD2 (6 bases). The CDR3 is 13 amino acids. V dropped 2 bases and J dropped 6 bases, with 11 bases sitting between them. Germline-derived CDR1 and CDR2 are MNHEY and SVGAGI.

CDR3 sequence reads: CASRDDRGAETQYF. The CDR3 bases are TGTGCCAGCAGGGATGACAGGGGGGCAGAGACCCAGTACTTC. The chain carries TRBV2 and TRBJ2-5; 9 nucleotides agree with TRBD1. Germline CDR1 reads SNHLY; CDR2 reads FYNNEI. Trimming at V came to 6 bases and at J to 4 bases, leaving 6 bases not matched to a gene. This CDR3 has 14 residues. Combining the CDR3 with reference TRBV2 and TRBJ2-5 gives the whole variable domain EPEVTQTPSHQVTQMGQEVILRCVPISNHLYFYWYRQILGQKVEFLVSFYNNEISEKSEIFDDQFSVERPDGSNFTLKIRSTKLEDSAMYFCASRDDRGAETQYFGPGTRLLVL.

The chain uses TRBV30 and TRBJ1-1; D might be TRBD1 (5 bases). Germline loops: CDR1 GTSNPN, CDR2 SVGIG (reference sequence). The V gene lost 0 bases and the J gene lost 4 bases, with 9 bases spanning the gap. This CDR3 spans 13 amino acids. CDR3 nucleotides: TGTGCCTGGAGTGTATCGGGGGTCACTGAAGCTTTCTTT. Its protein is CAWSVSGVTEAFF.